The text below deals with one T cell receptor beta chain. Both 60 Vbeta primers and 13 Jbeta primers went into the PCR. Produced via immunoSEQ multiplex PCR; TCRdb's table is partial and in-frame only. The table includes about 140,000 clones, roughly four fifths detected once. The V segment lost 2 bases and the J segment 1 base; nucleotides outside the gene matches: 6. The CDR3 covers 17 residues. The germline V gene encodes CDR1 LNHDA and CDR2 SQIVND (reference sequence). This sample was included in a study of cytomegalovirus exposure and HLA in healthy donors. The V and J genes are TRBV19 and TRBJ2-1; 9 nucleotides line up with TRBD2. The specimen was PBMCs. This TCR was sampled from a woman between 50 and 59 years old in good health and CMV-seropositive. This CDR3 is CASSILSLAGSYNEQFF. CDR3 DNA sequence: TGTGCCAGTAGTATACTCAGTCTAGCGGGGTCCTACAATGAGCAGTTCTTC. The full variable domain, in which reference TRBV19 and TRBJ2-1 provide the parts outside the CDR3, is DGGITQSPKYLFRKEGQNVTLSCEQNLNHDAMYWYRQDPGQGLRLIYYSQIVNDFQKGDIAEGYSVSREKKESFPLTVTSAQKNPTAFYLCASSILSLAGSYNEQFFGPGTRLTVL.